There are a few counts of the clone carrying this TCR beta chain. Its antigen is unidentified. With 6 bases removed from V and 4 bases from J, the gap between germline ends came to 13 bases. The CDR3 consists of 14 residues. Looked up from germline, CDR1 is MDHEN and CDR2 is SYDVKM. The data originate from a study of T cell responses to AZD1222 COVID-19 vaccine. About the research overall: Pooled in the analysis were second doses at about 4 or about 12 weeks.

Findings and limits, study-wide: Spike-specific TCR breadth and depth were elevated following two AZD1222 doses.

Assay used: immunoSEQ multiplex PCR; TCRdb lists only in-frame clones, some missing. The table records about 67,000 clones, under 90% of them present only once. The clonotype was recovered from an adult in good health. The chain carries TRBV28 and TRBJ1-5, with D maybe TRBD1 (5 bases). This specimen was peripheral blood, taken on day 0 of AZD1222 vaccination. The CDR3 region has the DNA TGTGCCAGCAGAGACAGACGGCGTAATCAGCCCCAGCATTTT. Translation gives CASRDRRRNQPQHF.